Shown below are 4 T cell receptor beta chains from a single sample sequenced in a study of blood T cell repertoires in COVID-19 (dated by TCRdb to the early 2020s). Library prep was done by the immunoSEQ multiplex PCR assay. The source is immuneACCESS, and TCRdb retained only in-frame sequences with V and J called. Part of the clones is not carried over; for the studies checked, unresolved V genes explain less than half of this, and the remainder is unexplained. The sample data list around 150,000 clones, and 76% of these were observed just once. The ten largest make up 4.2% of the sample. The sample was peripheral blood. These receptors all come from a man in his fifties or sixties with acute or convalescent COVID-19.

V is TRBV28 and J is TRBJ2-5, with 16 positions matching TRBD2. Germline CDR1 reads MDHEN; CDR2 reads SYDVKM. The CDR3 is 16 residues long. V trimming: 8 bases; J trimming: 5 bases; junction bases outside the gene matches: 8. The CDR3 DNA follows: TGTGCCAGCTCTGGGACTAGCGGGAGGGCCAGCGAGACCCAGTACTTC. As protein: CASSGTSGRASETQYF.

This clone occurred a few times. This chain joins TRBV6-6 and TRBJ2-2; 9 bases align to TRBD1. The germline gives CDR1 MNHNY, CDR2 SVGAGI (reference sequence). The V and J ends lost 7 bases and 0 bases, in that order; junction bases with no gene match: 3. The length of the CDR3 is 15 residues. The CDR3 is CASNRQGANTGELFF. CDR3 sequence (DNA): TGTGCCAGCAATCGACAGGGGGCGAACACCGGGGAGCTGTTTTTT.

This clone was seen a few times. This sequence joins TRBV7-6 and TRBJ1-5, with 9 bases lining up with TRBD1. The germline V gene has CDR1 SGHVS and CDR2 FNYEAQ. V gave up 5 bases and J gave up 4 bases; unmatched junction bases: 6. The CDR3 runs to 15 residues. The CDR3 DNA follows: TGTGCCAGCAGCCTTCGGGACAGGGAAAATCAGCCCCAGCATTTT. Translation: CASSLRDRENQPQHF.

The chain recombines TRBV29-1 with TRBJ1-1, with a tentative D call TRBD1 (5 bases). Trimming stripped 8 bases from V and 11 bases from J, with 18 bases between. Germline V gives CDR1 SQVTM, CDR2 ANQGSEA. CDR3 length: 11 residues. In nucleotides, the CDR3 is TGCAGCATAGCCCTGGGGCAGGAGGCTTTCTTT. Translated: CSIALGQEAFF. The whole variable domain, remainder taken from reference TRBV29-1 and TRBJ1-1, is SAVISQKPSRDICQRGTSLTIQCQVDSQVTMMFWYRQQPGQSLTLIATANQGSEATYESGFVIDKFPISRPNLTFSTLTVSNMSPEDSSIYLCSIALGQEAFFGQGTRLTVV.